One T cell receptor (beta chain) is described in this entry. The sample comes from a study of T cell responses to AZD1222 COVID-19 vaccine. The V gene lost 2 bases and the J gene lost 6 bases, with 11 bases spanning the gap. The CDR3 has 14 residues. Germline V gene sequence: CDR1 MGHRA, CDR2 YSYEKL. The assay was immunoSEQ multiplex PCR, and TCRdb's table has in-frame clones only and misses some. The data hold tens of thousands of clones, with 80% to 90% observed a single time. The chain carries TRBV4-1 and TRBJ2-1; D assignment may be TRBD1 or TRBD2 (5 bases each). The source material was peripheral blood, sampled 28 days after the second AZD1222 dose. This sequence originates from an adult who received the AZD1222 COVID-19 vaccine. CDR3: CASSQSGRTNEQFF. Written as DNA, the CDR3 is TGCGCCAGCAGCCAATCGGGACGAACCAATGAGCAGTTCTTC.